This TCR beta chain is from a study of breast tumors, draining lymph nodes, adjacent tissues. TCRdb called the multiplex PCR reads again in MiXCR, with one record for every CDR3 protein. There are about 180,000 distinct CDR3 sequences in the sample; about 33% occur only once, and about 3.8% lies in the top ten. This clonotype came up many times. Germline CDR1 is SQVTM and CDR2 is ANQGSEA. The V gene lost 2 bases and the J gene lost 1 base, with 15 bases spanning the gap. This CDR3 is built from 16 residues. Samples came from axillary lymph nodes draining the breast cancer. The clonotype was recovered from a female donor with breast cancer. Some clones in this sample may be carry-over from other donors' samples. This chain uses TRBV29-1 with TRBJ2-4; the D gene could be TRBD1 or TRBD2 (5 bases each). Sequencing was carried out using axillary lymph node tissue. CDR3 DNA sequence: TGCAGCGTTGAATGGGACCAAAGGGAGGCCAAAAACATTCAGTACTTC. It yields the protein CSVEWDQREAKNIQYF. Variable domain in full (rest from reference TRBV29-1 and TRBJ2-4): SAVISQKPSRDICQRGTSLTIQCQVDSQVTMMFWYRQQPGQSLTLIATANQGSEATYESGFVIDKFPISRPNLTFSTLTVSNMSPEDSSIYLCSVEWDQREAKNIQYFGAGTRLSVL.